This TCR beta chain was recorded in a study of T cell responses to AZD1222 COVID-19 vaccine. General observations from the study: Spike-specific TCR breadth and depth went up after people got two AZD1222 doses. Regions 160-218 and 743-854 dominated among vaccine-associated CD4 TCRs spanning spike. Repertoire sampling occurred only after the peak T cell response. Donor demographics were predominantly white British with a female majority; clonal diversity may be underestimated.

The protocol was immunoSEQ multiplex PCR, while the TCRdb copy is restricted to in-frame clones and leaves out a portion. The sample has 87,000 or so clones, 90% seen once. A remark on this clone: Its matching antigen is unknown.

The V segment lost 3 bases and the J segment 2 bases; nucleotides outside the gene matches: 5. Looked up from germline, CDR1 is SGHVS and CDR2 is FQNEAQ. The CDR3 spans 15 residues. This TCR was recovered from an adult in good health. The rearrangement links TRBV7-8 to TRBJ2-5, with 8 bases fitting TRBD2. The sample here was peripheral blood, taken on day 0 of AZD1222 vaccination. The CDR3 sequence: CASSFSGNLQETQYF. In DNA form, the CDR3 reads TGTGCCAGCAGCTTTAGCGGGAACCTACAAGAGACCCAGTACTTC. The variable domain in full, completed from reference TRBV7-8 and TRBJ2-5, reads GAGVSQSPRYKVAKRGQDVALRCDPISGHVSLFWYQQALGQGPEFLTYFQNEAQLDKSGLPSDRFFAERPEGSVSTLKIQRTQQEDSAVYLCASSFSGNLQETQYFGPGTRLLVL.